This T cell receptor (beta chain) was identified in a study of blood T cell repertoires in COVID-19. In the study overall: Nucleic acid was either cDNA or gDNA, and it came from T cells, B-cell-depleted T cells, or PBMCs.

TCRdb's table, derived via immunoSEQ multiplex PCR, lists solely in-frame clones and lacks some. The sample has 45,000 to 50,000 clones; around 86% are singletons. This CDR3 spans 12 amino acids. Trimming removed 3 bases at V and 5 bases at J, with 11 bases between. In germline, CDR1 is GTSNPN, CDR2 SVGIG (reference sequence). V and J are TRBV30 and TRBJ2-7, with D unclear. The receptor was derived from a man in his sixties with active COVID-19. Source material: peripheral blood. CDR3 DNA sequence: TGTGCCTGGAGCCCATACACCCACGAGCAGTACTTC. Its protein is CAWSPYTHEQYF.